The rows below give T cell receptor beta chains drawn from one sample of a study of T cell repertoires in cytomegalovirus infection. TCRdb itself ran the reads through MiXCR, one entry per CDR3 protein. The data hold hundreds of thousands of distinct CDR3 sequences, with around 31% observed a single time. These receptors have no identified antigens. The input for sequencing was cultured CD8+ T cells from PBMCs, taken from culture after CMV antigen stimulation. The receptors were gathered from a human donor in good health (CMV status not recorded). Some clones in this sample may be carry-over from other donors' samples. Each CDR3 is given with its conserved first and last residue.

V gene	J gene	CDR3 protein
TRBV27	TRBJ2-2	CASSGREPRSGELFF
TRBV19	TRBJ2-6	CASSIVAAGANVLTF
TRBV6-1	TRBJ2-2	CASSLLPGLAGGRNTGELFF
TRBV7-8	TRBJ1-1	CASSQDRKYTEAFF
TRBV5-1	TRBJ1-2	CASSPDRVRRDGYTF
TRBV5-4	TRBJ2-3	CASSTLGGATDTQYF
TRBV7-9	TRBJ2-3	CATPLPGPFTDTQYF
TRBV7-9	TRBJ1-5	CASSFTAGSNQPQHF
TRBV7-2	TRBJ1-5	CASSLGTGRAQPQHF
TRBV7-2	TRBJ2-3	CASSPGAGVADTQYF
TRBV6-5	TRBJ2-2	CASSYGLGTGELFF
TRBV12-3/TRBV12-4	TRBJ2-2	CATISWYTGELFF
TRBV7-9	TRBJ2-7	CASSPKLGSYEQYF
TRBV29-1	TRBJ2-1	CSVPTRDRTYNEQFF
TRBV28	TRBJ2-5	CASNLGFGGALQETQYF
TRBV12-3/TRBV12-4	TRBJ1-3	CASSRSNLGNTIYF
TRBV6-5	TRBJ2-1	CASSGSTTDNEQFF
TRBV12-3/TRBV12-4	TRBJ2-3	CASSPLAVGDTQYF
TRBV20-1	TRBJ2-1	CSARKRAGAYNEQFF
TRBV27	TRBJ1-5	CASSFQGAIQPQHF
TRBV4-1	TRBJ1-1	CASSHLDFGQSNTEAFF
TRBV7-9	TRBJ1-2	CASSRPGQYHYTF